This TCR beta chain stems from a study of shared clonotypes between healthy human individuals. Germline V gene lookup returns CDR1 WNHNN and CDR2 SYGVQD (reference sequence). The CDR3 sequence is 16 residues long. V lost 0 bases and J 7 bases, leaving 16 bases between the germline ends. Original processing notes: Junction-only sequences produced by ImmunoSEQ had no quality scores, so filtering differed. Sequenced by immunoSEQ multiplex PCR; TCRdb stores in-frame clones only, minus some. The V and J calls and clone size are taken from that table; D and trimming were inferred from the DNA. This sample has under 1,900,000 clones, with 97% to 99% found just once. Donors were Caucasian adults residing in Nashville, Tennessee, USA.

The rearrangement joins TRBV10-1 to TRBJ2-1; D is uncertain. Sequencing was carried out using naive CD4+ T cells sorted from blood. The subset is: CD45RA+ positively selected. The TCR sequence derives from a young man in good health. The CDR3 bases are TGCGCCAGCAGTGAGTCGAGGCGCCCATCTGGGAATGAGCAGTTCTTC. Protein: CASSESRRPSGNEQFF.